The entry below gives a single T cell receptor (beta chain) sequence along with its context. Its antigen is as yet unknown. The method was immunoSEQ multiplex PCR; TCRdb's version includes in-frame clones alone and lacks a portion of them. This table holds some 79,000 clones, roughly 72% found once. This entry is derived from a study of vaccination effects on CD4 cells after COVID-19. Expansion of antigen-specific CD4+ T cells with viral peptide pools was carried out by the ViraFEST assay before sequencing. Once cultured for roughly nine days, the cells underwent separation to obtain CD4+ T cells. Half the medium was replaced with IL-2 medium on days 3 and 7. V was clipped by 4 bases and J by 3 bases; unmatched bases: 8. Germline CDR1 SGDLS, CDR2 YYNGEE. This CDR3 contains 16 residues.

The input for sequencing was CD4+ T cells from PBMCs cultured with HCoV-229E spike peptides, taken before COVID-19 vaccination. The rearrangement uses TRBV9 and TRBJ2-2, with TRBD1 identical over 8 bases. The origin of this receptor is a human donor who received a COVID-19 vaccine. The CDR3 protein is CASSPRQGPYTGELFF. The CDR3 nucleotides are TGTGCCAGCAGCCCCCGACAGGGGCCCTACACCGGGGAGCTGTTTTTT.